The 2 T cell receptor beta chains presented below share a single source sample, sequenced in a study of cytotoxic CD8 clonotypes in ibrutinib-treated CLL. The data were produced by immunoSEQ multiplex PCR, yet TCRdb's version contains in-frame clones alone and is incomplete. The top ten hold roughly 5.9% of the sample, which has about 68,000 clones, about two thirds seen once. Sequencing was performed on PBMCs, taken after 12 months of ibrutinib treatment. These receptors all come from a human donor with chronic lymphocytic leukemia.

V is TRBV28 and J is TRBJ2-1, with D perhaps TRBD1 or TRBD2 (5 bases each). This CDR3 comprises 16 residues. CDR1 is MDHEN, CDR2 SYDVKM, per germline. Trimming pared 4 bases from V and 6 bases from J, leaving 19 bases between. CDR3 nucleotides: TGTGCCAGCAGTTCCCCAGGGAGCACCACACTCAATGAGCAGTTCTTC. Residues: CASSSPGSTTLNEQFF.

The chain uses TRBV5-6 and TRBJ2-3, with 9 bases fitting TRBD1. CDR3 size: 15 residues. V was clipped by 4 bases and J by 3 bases; unmatched bases: 6. Germline values: CDR1 SGHDT, CDR2 YYEEEE. As DNA, the CDR3 is TGTGCCAGCAGCATAAACAGGGGGCGGACAGATACGCAGTATTTT. Protein: CASSINRGRTDTQYF.